Presented here are 22 T cell receptor beta chains from one specimen sequenced in a study of regulatory T cells in long-lasting Graves disease (dated by TCRdb to the early 2020s). Receptor libraries were prepared by multiplex PCR. The sequencer was an Illumina HiSeq 4000. CDR3 regions were amplified by Arm-PCR with iRepertoire HTBI primers to construct TCR beta libraries. The public reads were run again by TCRdb, first through fastp at Q25 and then through MiXCR, and only productive beta chains were kept. When rows share a CDR3 protein, they turn into one entry using the most common DNA and genes. This sample holds about 470,000 distinct CDR3 sequences; under 25% were observed only once. About 7% of the sample rests with the top ten. The time point label, read with the paper, signifies: persistent/refractory GD, antithyroid drugs over 5 years with positive TRAb. RNA was extracted from PBMCs in TRIzol for both TCR sequencing and RNA sequencing.

The specimen was peripheral blood mononuclear cells (PBMCs), collected when the disease was refractory, from a patient treated with antithyroid drugs. The receptors originated from a female donor with Graves disease.

Regarding this clonotype: Possible read error: a much larger clone is one base away. This chain connects TRBV12-3 or TRBV12-4 to TRBJ2-7, with a tentative D call TRBD2 (5 bases). This CDR3 has 13 residues. Deletions cut 4 bases from V and 3 bases from J, with 10 bases between. The CDR3, as DNA: TGTGCCAGCAGTTACGGACTGATCTACGAGCAGTACTTC. This gives the protein CASSYGLIYEQYF.

The sample holds a few counts of this clonotype. This chain uses TRBV29-1 with TRBJ1-1; 8 bases are shared with TRBD1. Per the germline V gene, CDR1 is SQVTM and CDR2 is ANQGSEA. This CDR3 region has 13 residues. V was pared by 4 bases and J by 0 bases, with 1 base of the junction left unmatched. The CDR3 here is CSVAGGMNTEAFF. CDR3 bases: TGCAGCGTTGCAGGGGGCATGAACACTGAAGCTTTCTTT.

This clonotype was detected only a few times. The chain couples TRBV6-1 to TRBJ2-7; tentative D call: TRBD1 (5 bases). Germline V gene data show CDR1 as MNHNS and CDR2 as SASEGT. This CDR3 has 15 residues. The V end was cut by 6 bases, the J end by 6 bases, with 21 bases between. The CDR3 DNA reads as TGTGCCAGCAGGGAAAACGGGCCAGGGTCGGGCGAGCAGTACTTC. This translates into CASRENGPGSGEQYF.

A remark on this clonotype: At one end the junction does not follow the germline gene, possibly because of a read error. V is TRBV4-3 and J is TRBJ2-7; no reliable D call. The CDR3 is made up of 14 amino acids. Germline loops: CDR1 LGHNA, CDR2 YSLEER. In DNA form, the CDR3 reads TGCGCCAGCAGCCAAGACAGGAGCTCCTACGAGCAGTGCTTC. Translation gives CASSQDRSSYEQCF.

This clonotype was picked up many times. The chain combines TRBV2 with TRBJ2-7; TRBD2 matches at 8 bases. The trim removed 3 bases at V and 3 bases at J, leaving 4 bases unmatched. Germline CDR1 is SNHLY and CDR2 is FYNNEI. The length of the CDR3 is 14 residues. The CDR3 sequence: CASSDPGGVYEQYF. In nucleotides, the CDR3 is TGTGCCAGCAGTGACCCCGGGGGGGTCTACGAGCAGTACTTC.

The J gene is TRBJ1-3, the V gene TRBV6-1; 7 nucleotides line up with TRBD1. The CDR3 length is 14 residues. Germline V lookup: CDR1 MNHNS, CDR2 SASEGT. V gave up 10 bases and J gave up 2 bases; unmatched junction bases: 8. The CDR3 bases are TGTGCCATCTGCGACAGGGTGCCTGGAAACACCATATATTTT. This gives the protein CAICDRVPGNTIYF.

This clonotype has more than one count but fewer than ten. V gene TRBV5-8 combines with J gene TRBJ2-7, with 7 bases fitting TRBD1. Losses at the gene ends were 0 bases for V and 7 bases for J; bases not matched to a gene: 7. This CDR3 has 14 residues. Germline CDR1 reads SGHTS; CDR2 reads YDEGEE. The DNA for the CDR3 is TGTGCCAGCAGCTTGGACAGGGGATATAGTGAGCAGTACTTC. It encodes CASSLDRGYSEQYF.

The genes are TRBV6-1 and TRBJ2-7; 7 positions agree with TRBD2. Germline loops: CDR1 MNHNS, CDR2 SASEGT. V shed 0 bases and J 3 bases; nucleotides not matched to a gene: 8. There are 16 residues in the CDR3. CDR3: CASSEATWGGDYEQYF. CDR3 nucleotides: TGTGCCAGCAGTGAAGCCACATGGGGGGGGGACTACGAGCAGTACTTC.

At least ten counts were recorded for this clonotype. This chain joins TRBV6-1 and TRBJ2-5; TRBD2 is a possible D gene (6 bases). V lost 6 bases and J 7 bases, leaving 18 bases between the germline ends. From germline, CDR1 is MNHNS and CDR2 SASEGT. This CDR3 is 14 amino acids long. CDR3 DNA sequence: TGTGCCAGCAGAACCGGAGGGGATGTGGGGACCCAGTACTTC. Its protein product is CASRTGGDVGTQYF.

The chain has TRBV5-1 and TRBJ2-1, with a possible D match to TRBD1 (5 bases). Germline V gene data show CDR1 as SGHRS and CDR2 as YFSETQ. V was trimmed by 3 bases and J by 4 bases, leaving 14 bases between them. The CDR3 spans 15 residues. CDR3 sequence (DNA): TGCGCCAGCAGCTCCCGTCATGACAGATACAATGAGCAGTTCTTC. Translating it yields CASSSRHDRYNEQFF.

This chain connects TRBV7-9 to TRBJ2-7, with 8 bases identical to TRBD1. Trimming at V came to 3 bases and at J to 4 bases, leaving 8 bases not matched to a gene. Germline CDR1 reads SEHNR; CDR2 reads FQNEAQ (reference sequence). The CDR3 extends over 15 amino acids. Written as DNA, the CDR3 is TGTGCCAGCAGCTTGTCGCAGGGGGCGAGGTACGAGCAGTACTTC. This codes for CASSLSQGARYEQYF.

CDR3 region: CATSSLKDSDQETQYF. The CDR3 region has the DNA TGTGCCACCAGCAGCCTAAAGGACTCGGACCAAGAGACCCAGTACTTC. The chain joins TRBV15 to TRBJ2-5, with D maybe TRBD2 (5 bases). CDR1 and CDR2 from the germline V gene are LNHNV and YYDKDF (reference sequence). The ends were cut back, 3 bases at V and 0 bases at J, with 14 bases in the middle. The CDR3 runs to 16 residues.

The J gene is TRBJ1-3, the V gene TRBV7-3, with D possibly TRBD1 on 5 matching bases. In germline, CDR1 is SGHTA, CDR2 FQGTGA. Trimming removed 1 base from V and 0 bases from J, with 10 bases in between. This CDR3 has 16 amino acids. Written as DNA, the CDR3 is TGTGCCAGCAGCTTAAGCCAGGGTAGCTCTGGAAACACCATATATTTT. As protein: CASSLSQGSSGNTIYF. The entire variable domain, with the rest obtained from reference TRBV7-3 and TRBJ1-3, is as follows: GAGVSQTPSNKVTEKGKYVELRCDPISGHTALYWYRQSLGQGPEFLIYFQGTGAADDSGLPNDRFFAVRPEGSVSTLKIQRTERGDSAVYLCASSLSQGSSGNTIYFGEGSWLTVV.

The sample holds many counts of this clonotype. The chain uses TRBV28 and TRBJ2-7; either TRBD1 or TRBD2 may fit D (5 bases each). The V gene lost 6 bases and the J gene lost 3 bases, with 21 bases spanning the gap. The CDR3 covers 16 residues. Germline V gives CDR1 MDHEN, CDR2 SYDVKM. In DNA form, the CDR3 reads TGTGCCAGCAGACCCAGGACCAGGGAGAGACACTACGAGCAGTACTTC. Translating gives CASRPRTRERHYEQYF.

The chain joins TRBV12-3 or TRBV12-4 to TRBJ2-1; D gene ambiguous. V was clipped by 7 bases and J by 3 bases, with 10 bases between them. This CDR3 is 13 amino acids long. This CDR3 is CASNTMGYNEQFF. CDR3 coding DNA: TGTGCCAGCAACACCATGGGCTACAATGAGCAGTTCTTC.

This clonotype appeared a few times. This chain joins TRBV7-9 and TRBJ2-1; 10 bases are shared with TRBD2. Trimming at V came to 2 bases and at J to 9 bases, leaving 1 base not matched to a gene. Germline V gene data show CDR1 as SEHNR and CDR2 as FQNEAQ (reference sequence). The CDR3 runs to 13 residues. The CDR3 reads CASSLLAGAEQFF. In nucleotides, the CDR3 is TGTGCCAGCAGCTTACTAGCGGGAGCTGAGCAGTTCTTC.

In this sample, this clonotype turned up a few times. It is likely a read error: a sequence one base away is far more abundant. The conserved phenylalanine or tryptophan is not found at the CDR3 terminus, so this likely reflects a read error. J is TRBJ1-2 and V is TRBV9; D uncertain. The V end lost 5 bases, the J end lost 4 bases, and 15 bases lay between the germline ends. CDR3 length equals 14 residues. In germline, CDR1 is SGDLS, CDR2 YYNGEE. The CDR3 nucleotides are TGTGCCAGCAGTGAATGGGCAGGTCGCTATGGCTACACCTCC. Encoded protein: CASSEWAGRYGYTS.

The V gene is TRBV5-5, the J gene TRBJ2-2; 7 bases are a match to TRBD2. This CDR3 is built from 14 residues. From germline, CDR1 is SGHKS and CDR2 YYEKEE (reference sequence). V lost 6 bases, J lost 4 bases, and 6 bases stayed unmatched. CDR3 protein: CASTPLATTGELFF. In DNA, the CDR3 is TGTGCCAGCACCCCACTAGCGACCACCGGGGAGCTGTTTTTT.

This clonotype was seen at least ten times. The chain has TRBV12-3 or TRBV12-4 and TRBJ1-5; no clear D. Trimming removed 3 bases at V and 1 base at J, with 10 bases between. The CDR3 extends over 15 amino acids. CDR3 sequence (DNA): TGTGCCAGCAGTTTCGGTCCTGGGAGCAATCAGCCCCAGCATTTT. Protein: CASSFGPGSNQPQHF.

This clonotype has a handful of counts. The chain links TRBV28 to TRBJ2-2; weak D call: TRBD2 (5 bases). V was cut by 5 bases and J by 7 bases, with 14 bases left in between. The germline CDR1 and CDR2 sequences are MDHEN and SYDVKM. The CDR3 is made up of 14 amino acids. CDR3 nucleotide sequence: TGTGCCAGCAGTGAAGAGGGTCACGGCGGGGAGCTGTTTTTT. Amino acid sequence: CASSEEGHGGELFF.

The sample holds many counts of this clonotype. The V and J genes are TRBV12-3 or TRBV12-4 and TRBJ1-2; the D is unclear. V was trimmed by 6 bases and J by 4 bases, leaving 9 bases between them. This CDR3 is built from 12 residues. The CDR3 bases are TGTGCCAGCAGCCAGCCCCCCTATGGCTACACCTTC. This encodes CASSQPPYGYTF.

This clonotype was seen at least ten times. The chain joins TRBV28 to TRBJ2-1, with no clear D. V was clipped by 2 bases and J by 6 bases, with 5 bases between them. CDR3 length equals 12 residues. Germline CDR1 reads MDHEN; CDR2 reads SYDVKM. The CDR3 reads CASSLASNEQFF. The CDR3 DNA sequence: TGTGCCAGCAGTTTAGCTAGCAATGAGCAGTTCTTC.